This T cell receptor (beta chain) was observed in a study of Graves' ophthalmopathy and Graves' hyperthyroidism (dated by TCRdb to the late 2010s). Turning to the overall study: Peripheral blood samples were taken at the time of initial diagnosis, before any treatment was given. For training and testing, the 100 or so patients in the discovery cohort were randomly divided in a 7:3 ratio. An independent validation cohort comprised some 19 hyperthyroidism patients and around 16 patients who later progressed from hyperthyroidism to ophthalmopathy. A discovery set of about a hundred patients (around 44 ophthalmopathy, approximately 58 stable hyperthyroidism) was enrolled to explore V-J signatures distinguishing ophthalmopathy from hyperthyroidism. Following sampling, methimazole starting at 30 mg daily was administered to hyperthyroidism patients, and high-dose intravenous methylprednisolone was administered to ophthalmopathy patients. In total, approximately 140 blood samples were TCR-sequenced: approximately 40 ophthalmopathy, under 85 hyperthyroidism and 17 hyperthyroidism-to-ophthalmopathy patients. T-cell repertoires of thyroid tissue and blood were compared in 5 or 6 hyperthyroidism patients. The study used TCR beta repertoire signatures to distinguish Graves' ophthalmopathy from Graves' hyperthyroidism and to predict progression to ophthalmopathy.

This clonotype was seen at least ten times. Its specific antigen is unknown. Base qualities are missing; no much larger clone stands one base away. From the cysteine up to the phenylalanine, the CDR3 has a length of 16 residues. The DNA shown is the 48-base CDR3, in frame from base 1. Taken from the germline V gene, the CDR1 and CDR2 loops are MNHEY and SVGEGT. Germline trimming amounts to 5 bases on V and 6 bases on J, with 9 as the count of junction bases outside the gene matches. General findings and caveats noted by the study authors: Among expanded thyroid clonotypes with frequency above 0.001, most also showed up in blood, which suggests that blood repertoires may reflect the thyroid immune response. The 13-signature model separated ophthalmopathy from stable hyperthyroidism with 85% to 90% sensitivity and 81.08% specificity in cross-validation, and 80%/75% in the test set. No statistical method was used to set the sample size in advance, and the investigators knew which group each participant was assigned to. In validation, the model predicted ophthalmopathy progression with about 71% sensitivity and roughly 72% specificity; eleven to twelve predicted patients were CT-confirmed with GO in a median of roughly 6.8 months.

Hyperthyroidism was considered stable if no progression to ophthalmopathy occurred within 18 months of follow-up. Hyperthyroidism patients were newly diagnosed, were aged 18 to 65 years, and had a disease duration under 2 months. Patients with other autoimmune diseases, uncontrolled infections, pregnancy or lactation were excluded. Diagnosis relied on clinical symptoms, serum thyroxine, TRAb, thyroid ultrasound and orbital computed tomography. Using Ficoll-Paque density gradient centrifugation, PBMCs were isolated from about 9.2 ml of fresh peripheral blood. Total RNA was extracted using Trizol reagent, and RNA quality was checked on an Agilent 2100 Bioanalyzer. For repertoire sequencing, the TCR beta CDR3 regions were amplified from RNA transcripts. A first-round RT-PCR used HTBI primers with the Qiagen OneStep RT-PCR kit, followed by a second-round multiplex PCR, size selection and purification. The libraries underwent paired-end sequencing with 100 bp reads on an Illumina HiSeq2000. The original methods were these. Reads were processed with SOAPnuke, discarding reads with adapters, uncalled bases, mean Phred below 15, or no exact constant-primer or identifier match. High-quality paired reads were merged with COPE v1.2.5. Each unique nucleotide sequence was defined as a clonotype, and clonotypes were aligned to IMGT TRB V, D and J references with MiTCR v1.1. Only V-J combinations with frequency above 0.0001 were analysed, covering about 99% of repertoires. For each V-J combination, a TCR clonal expansion and chaos score was defined as F50 clonal expansion divided by the chaos observed in the TCRdist matrix. Welch's t-statistics and random forest were used to reduce the features to roughly 14 V-J combinations, which were then used as input to a naive Bayes classifier. The Morisita-Horn index was used to measure how similar the thyroid and blood repertoires were. TCRdb redid the processing of the public reads, applying fastp at Q25 and MiXCR, and retained in-frame beta chains. Rows are unified per CDR3 protein, each entry keeping the most common DNA and genes. The V and J calls follow TCRdb's processing rather than the paper's. The sample includes under 800,000 distinct CDR3 sequences, with 22% observed a single time. 7.1% of the sample comes from the top ten.

This TCR was sampled from a woman aged 18-29 years with stable Graves' hyperthyroidism. Some clones in this sample may be carry-over from other donors' samples. Donor details come from another sample of the same person, matched by shared clones. Recombination joined TRBV6-2 or TRBV6-3 with TRBJ2-7, with 14 central nucleotides matching TRBD2. Input material: peripheral blood. DNA sequence: TGTGCCAGCAGTCAAAGACTAGCGGGAGGGTCCGGCGAGCAGTACTTC. It specifies CASSQRLAGGSGEQYF.